The 28 T cell receptor beta chains presented below share a single source sample, sequenced in a study of blood T cell repertoires in COVID-19 (TCRdb year 2020). Receptor libraries were prepared by the immunoSEQ multiplex PCR assay. Not all clones reach the TCRdb copy of this immuneACCESS table, which keeps in-frame sequences only. Checked studies attribute under half of the gap to unresolved V genes and leave the rest unexplained. This sample gives fewer than 150,000 clones in total; about 80% of them show up just once. The ten largest make up under 9.5% of the sample. Material: peripheral blood. These TCRs come from a human donor in a cohort sampled during active COVID-19.

CDR3 in amino acids: CAIRSGGGNQPQHF. In nucleotides, the CDR3 is TGTGCCATCAGATCAGGGGGAGGCAATCAGCCCCAGCATTTT. The chain has TRBV10-3 and TRBJ1-5, with 7 nucleotides matching TRBD1. This CDR3 region has 14 residues. Per the germline V gene, CDR1 is ENHRY and CDR2 is SYGVKD. The V and J ends lost 6 bases and 2 bases, in that order; junction bases with no gene match: 4.

V is TRBV6-1 and J is TRBJ1-3; D not resolved. The CDR3 is 16 amino acids. The ends were cut back, 0 bases at V and 4 bases at J, with 13 bases in the middle. CDR1 is MNHNS, CDR2 SASEGT, per germline. CDR3 sequence reads: CASSEARHVRGNTIYF. The DNA for the CDR3 is TGTGCCAGCAGTGAAGCGCGGCATGTTAGGGGAAACACCATATATTTT.

The chain carries TRBV7-6 and TRBJ2-7; 7 positions agree with TRBD2. The CDR3 sequence is 16 residues long. Germline lookup yields CDR1 SGHVS and CDR2 FNYEAQ. The ends lost 2 bases at V and 6 bases at J; junction bases unmatched: 13. The CDR3 sequence is CASSLTPPGGGFEQYF. CDR3 DNA sequence: TGTGCCAGCAGCTTAACCCCCCCGGGCGGGGGATTCGAGCAGTACTTC.

V is TRBV5-1 and J is TRBJ2-7, with 7 bases lining up with TRBD1. The junction had 9 bases not matched to a gene; V was cut back by 5 bases and J by 7 bases. Germline V gene data show CDR1 as SGHRS and CDR2 as YFSETQ. This CDR3 is 13 amino acids long. The DNA of the CDR3 is TGCGCCAGCAGTCGGGACAGTCGCGTGGAGCAGTACTTC. This encodes CASSRDSRVEQYF.

This clone has only one observation. V and J are TRBV14 and TRBJ1-4, with 9 bases identical to TRBD1. Trimming took 0 bases from V and 7 from J; bases not matched to a gene: 18. The length of the CDR3 is 20 residues. The germline V gene encodes CDR1 SGHDN and CDR2 FVKESK. CDR3 sequence (DNA): TGTGCCAGCAGCCAAGATATCGGACAGGGGATTGCCTACGATGGTGAAAAACTGTTTTTT. Translated, it gives CASSQDIGQGIAYDGEKLFF.

The chain recombines TRBV12-5 with TRBJ1-1; 7 bases fit TRBD1. There are 19 residues in the CDR3. CDR1 and CDR2 from the germline V gene are LGHNT and FRNRAP. Losses at the gene ends were 0 bases for V and 5 bases for J; bases not matched to a gene: 18. CDR3 in amino acids: CASGLVRLGADRERTEAFF. Here the CDR3 DNA reads TGTGCTAGTGGTTTGGTAAGGTTGGGGGCAGACAGGGAACGGACTGAAGCTTTCTTT.

DNA of the CDR3: TGTGCCATCAGCCGACAGGGCGAGGCCGGGGAGCTGTTTTTT. Protein product: CAISRQGEAGELFF. The chain employs TRBV10-3 and TRBJ2-2; 7 positions agree with TRBD1. This CDR3 region has 14 residues. Germline trimming cut 6 bases from V and 6 bases from J; bases unmatched to any gene: 7. In germline, CDR1 is ENHRY, CDR2 SYGVKD.

This clone appeared many times. The chain joins TRBV11-1 to TRBJ1-2, with 7 nucleotides matching TRBD1. Germline CDR1 is SGHAT and CDR2 is FQDESV (reference sequence). J gave up 8 bases and V 5 bases, and 5 bases lay outside the gene matches. The CDR3 has 12 residues. The CDR3 protein is CASSNRQGGYTF. The CDR3 DNA sequence: TGTGCCAGCAGCAATAGACAGGGAGGCTACACCTTC.

V gene TRBV6-6 combines with J gene TRBJ1-1; D is undetermined. Germline V CDR1 and CDR2: MNHNY, SVGAGI (reference sequence). The CDR3 spans 15 residues. Trimming cost V 0 bases and J 4 bases, with 12 bases left between them. The CDR3 is CASSYSGSSSTEAFF. CDR3 bases: TGTGCCAGCAGTTACTCGGGGAGTAGCAGCACTGAAGCTTTCTTT.

V is TRBV5-1 and J is TRBJ2-2; 7 nucleotides line up with TRBD2. The CDR3 sequence is 13 residues long. Germline-derived CDR1 and CDR2 are SGHRS and YFSETQ. V was clipped by 6 bases and J by 5 bases; unmatched bases: 4. The CDR3 region has the DNA TGCGCCAGCAATGGGGAGGGGACCGGGGAGCTGTTTTTT. Its translation: CASNGEGTGELFF. Full variable domain (rest looked up from reference TRBV5-1 and TRBJ2-2): KAGVTQTPRYLIKTRGQQVTLSCSPISGHRSVSWYQQTPGQGLQFLFEYFSETQRNKGNFPGRFSGRQFSNSRSEMNVSTLELGDSALYLCASNGEGTGELFFGEGSRLTVL.

The chain couples TRBV2 to TRBJ2-5; TRBD2 agrees at 9 bases. Trimming removed 6 bases from V and 1 base from J; junction bases left unmatched: 6. CDR3 size: 15 residues. Germline V gene sequence: CDR1 SNHLY, CDR2 FYNNEI. CDR3 sequence reads: CASRVGGGAQETQYF. CDR3 sequence (DNA): TGTGCCAGCAGGGTTGGCGGGGGGGCCCAAGAGACCCAGTACTTC.

This clone showed up just a few times. The chain links TRBV6-5 to TRBJ1-2, with 8 positions matching TRBD1. CDR1 is MNHEY and CDR2 is SVGAGI in the germline V gene. The ends lost 3 bases at V and 8 bases at J; junction bases unmatched: 11. The CDR3 is 15 residues long. CDR3 amino acids: CASSYLAGGAWGYTF. CDR3 coding DNA: TGTGCCAGCAGTTATCTGGCAGGGGGCGCTTGGGGCTACACCTTC.

The chain carries TRBV29-1 and TRBJ1-4, with TRBD1 matching over 8 bases. CDR1 and CDR2 from the germline V gene are SQVTM and ANQGSEA. The CDR3 runs to 13 residues. V lost 6 bases and J lost 10; bases outside the gene matches: 10. The DNA for the CDR3 is TGCAGCGTCGAAACAATTACAGGGGGAAAACTGTTTTTT. Protein: CSVETITGGKLFF.

The chain carries TRBV2 and TRBJ2-3; D is perhaps TRBD1 (6 bases). V dropped 7 bases and J dropped 5 bases, with 22 bases sitting between them. Germline V gene lookup returns CDR1 SNHLY and CDR2 FYNNEI. The CDR3 extends over 16 amino acids. CDR3 DNA: TGTGCCAGCAACGTACAGGGCACCCACTTTGGAGATACGCAGTATTTT. It is translated as CASNVQGTHFGDTQYF. The entire variable domain, with the rest obtained from reference TRBV2 and TRBJ2-3, is as follows: EPEVTQTPSHQVTQMGQEVILRCVPISNHLYFYWYRQILGQKVEFLVSFYNNEISEKSEIFDDQFSVERPDGSNFTLKIRSTKLEDSAMYFCASNVQGTHFGDTQYFGPGTRLTVL.

V gene TRBV7-6 combines with J gene TRBJ1-4, with unresolved D. V lost 5 bases and J 5 bases, leaving 12 bases between the germline ends. Germline CDR1 and CDR2: SGHVS and FNYEAQ. This CDR3 is built from 14 residues. CDR3 region: CASSLGVLNEKLFF. The CDR3 nucleotides read TGTGCCAGCAGCCTCGGTGTTCTGAATGAAAAACTGTTTTTT.

This clone was counted once. V gene TRBV5-1 combines with J gene TRBJ2-7, with 15 bases lining up with TRBD2. CDR1 is SGHRS and CDR2 is YFSETQ in the germline V gene. V shed 2 bases and J 3 bases; nucleotides not matched to a gene: 6. This CDR3 is 17 amino acids long. The CDR3 is CASSLRTSGGVIYEQYF. The CDR3 DNA reads TGCGCCAGCAGCTTAAGGACTAGCGGGGGGGTAATCTACGAGCAGTACTTC.

The J gene is TRBJ1-2, the V gene TRBV19; perhaps TRBD1 as D (5 bases). The germline V gene has CDR1 LNHDA and CDR2 SQIVND (reference sequence). This CDR3 comprises 15 residues. V was pared by 10 bases and J by 0 bases, with 18 bases between. The DNA for the CDR3 is TGTGCCACCACGGGGGACTTTGGAACTAACTATGGCTACACCTTC. Protein sequence: CATTGDFGTNYGYTF.

This chain uses TRBV11-3 with TRBJ2-2, with D perhaps TRBD1 (6 bases). Trimming removed 4 bases from V and 7 bases from J, with 25 bases in between. In germline, CDR1 is SGHNT, CDR2 YENEEA. CDR3 length: 18 amino acids. The DNA for the CDR3 is TGTGCCAGCAGCTCCAGGTTGGGTCGGACAAGGGACAACGGGGAGCTGTTTTTT. Protein sequence: CASSSRLGRTRDNGELFF. The whole variable domain, filled in from reference TRBV11-3 and TRBJ2-2, reads EAGVVQSPRYKIIEKKQPVAFWCNPISGHNTLYWYLQNLGQGPELLIRYENEEAVDDSQLPKDRFSAERLKGVDSTLKIQPAELGDSAVYLCASSSRLGRTRDNGELFFGEGSRLTVL.

The chain uses TRBV18 and TRBJ1-2; D not resolved. This CDR3 spans 14 amino acids. With 6 bases removed from V and 8 bases from J, the gap between germline ends came to 19 bases. CDR1 and CDR2 (germline): KGHSH, LQKENI. CDR3 DNA: TGTGCCAGCTCCGACCGACGGGCCTCGGGAGGCTACACCTTC. Translation: CASSDRRASGGYTF.

This rearrangement joins TRBV7-9 to TRBJ2-7; a possible D gene is TRBD2 (5 bases). Germline V lookup: CDR1 SEHNR, CDR2 FQNEAQ (reference sequence). This CDR3 comprises 14 residues. V lost 5 bases and J 6 bases, leaving 17 bases between the germline ends. The CDR3 loop is CASSTEGAPREQYF. In nucleotides, the CDR3 is TGTGCCAGCAGCACAGAGGGAGCGCCTCGCGAGCAGTACTTC.

This clone has more than one count but fewer than ten. The chain uses TRBV5-5 and TRBJ1-5; no clear D. The CDR3 consists of 15 residues. V lost 1 base to trimming and J lost 1 base, with 9 bases between them. CDR1 is SGHKS, CDR2 YYEKEE, per germline (reference sequence). CDR3 DNA: TGTGCCAGCAGCTTGTCATCGGGGAGCAATCAGCCCCAGCATTTT. It is translated as CASSLSSGSNQPQHF.

The chain recombines TRBV25-1 with TRBJ2-7, with 9 bases aligning to TRBD1. The V and J ends lost 5 bases and 0 bases, in that order; junction bases with no gene match: 11. This CDR3 is 17 amino acids long. Per germline, CDR1 MGHDK and CDR2 SYGVNS. The CDR3 region has the DNA TGTGCCAGCAGTCACTCCGGGACAGGGATGAGCTCCTACGAGCAGTACTTC. It codes for CASSHSGTGMSSYEQYF.

The J gene is TRBJ2-6, the V gene TRBV19; TRBD1 matches at 9 bases. Germline V gene sequence: CDR1 LNHDA, CDR2 SQIVND (reference sequence). J lost 0 bases, V lost 5 bases, and 5 bases had no gene match. This CDR3 contains 17 residues. CDR3 in amino acids: CASSGGQGISGANVLTF. CDR3 nucleotide sequence: TGTGCCAGTAGTGGGGGACAGGGAATCTCTGGGGCCAACGTCCTGACTTTC.

This clone was observed a few times. Written as DNA, the CDR3 is TGTGCCAGCAGTCTCGGCACCGGGACAGGGGGGAGCGGGGCCAACGTCCTGACTTTC. It specifies CASSLGTGTGGSGANVLTF. The rearrangement links TRBV6-6 to TRBJ2-6; 11 bases map to TRBD1. The CDR3 is 19 amino acids. Looked up from germline, CDR1 is MNHNY and CDR2 is SVGAGI (reference sequence). Trimming took 5 bases from V and 4 from J; bases not matched to a gene: 13.

V is TRBV25-1 and J is TRBJ1-2; TRBD1 matches 7 bases. This CDR3 has 16 amino acids. Trimming at V came to 4 bases and at J to 9 bases, leaving 17 bases not matched to a gene. Per germline, CDR1 MGHDK and CDR2 SYGVNS. In DNA, the CDR3 is TGTGCCAGCAGTGCCATTGGACAGGTTCAGATAAAAAGCTACACCTTC. Its protein is CASSAIGQVQIKSYTF.

The chain carries TRBV5-1 and TRBJ1-2, with 8 bases aligning to TRBD1. This CDR3 region has 15 residues. V lost 8 bases, J lost 3 bases, and 12 bases stayed unmatched. CDR1 and CDR2 from the germline V gene are SGHRS and YFSETQ. The CDR3 DNA reads TGCGCCAGTGGGACAGGATCATCTTCCTACTATGGCTACACCTTC. This translates into CASGTGSSSYYGYTF.

The rearrangement links TRBV6-2 or TRBV6-3 to TRBJ2-1; 7 nucleotides line up with TRBD2. The CDR3 is 17 residues long. J gave up 5 bases and V 2 bases, and 12 bases lay outside the gene matches. Germline assignment: CDR1 MNHEY and CDR2 SVGEGT. The CDR3 spells CASSYIMASGIDNEQFF. In DNA form, the CDR3 reads TGTGCCAGCAGTTACATAATGGCCAGCGGGATAGACAATGAGCAGTTCTTC.

This clone has a handful of counts. V gene TRBV11-2 combines with J gene TRBJ2-7, with TRBD1 matching over 9 bases. This CDR3 contains 15 residues. J lost 2 bases, V lost 1 base, and 3 bases had no gene match. Germline-derived CDR1 and CDR2 are SGHAT and FQNNGV. CDR3 sequence reads: CASSLVRTGAYEQYF. The CDR3 nucleotides are TGTGCCAGCAGCTTAGTTAGGACAGGGGCCTACGAGCAGTACTTC.